These 16 T cell receptor beta chains share one sample of origin, sequenced in a study of blood T cells in healthy people across ages (dated by TCRdb to the mid-2010s). Libraries came from 5' RACE. The sample was run on an Illumina HiSeq 2500. A second PCR of roughly 6 to 11 cycles was performed with a sample-barcoded 5' primer and a J-beta primer mix. TCRdb's own reprocessing of the public reads used fastp at Q25 and MiXCR and kept productive beta chains. CDR3 protein sequences are deduplicated, and each keeps its most common genes and DNA. The sample table lists 800,000 or so distinct CDR3 sequences, about 62% of them with a count of one. Roughly a quarter of the sample is taken by the ten largest. The sample comprised blood. The receptors derive from a man younger than 45 in good health.

This sequence joins TRBV15 and TRBJ2-1; 9 positions match TRBD1. This CDR3 has 15 amino acids. CDR1 is LNHNV, CDR2 YYDKDF, per germline (reference sequence). The ends lost 0 bases at V and 10 bases at J; junction bases unmatched: 7. Here the CDR3 reads CATSRDLTGGYEQFF. For the CDR3, the DNA is TGTGCCACCAGCAGAGATTTAACAGGGGGCTACGAGCAGTTCTTC.

This chain joins TRBV12-3 or TRBV12-4 and TRBJ1-6; D is possibly TRBD1 (6 bases). CDR3 size: 11 residues. The V gene lost 3 bases and the J gene lost 13 bases, with 7 bases spanning the gap. The CDR3 protein is CASSFRGPLHF. CDR3 sequence (DNA): TGTGCCAGCAGTTTCAGGGGCCCCCTCCACTTT.

J is TRBJ2-4 and V is TRBV7-9; possibly TRBD1 for D (6 bases). CDR1 is SEHNR, CDR2 FQNEAQ, per germline (reference sequence). V gave up 5 bases and J gave up 0 bases, with 14 bases separating them. This CDR3 has 16 residues. In nucleotides, the CDR3 is TGTGCCAGCAGCCCGGACAGTCAACTAGCCAAAAACATTCAGTACTTC. Its translation is CASSPDSQLAKNIQYF.

J is TRBJ1-4 and V is TRBV25-1; D perhaps matches TRBD1 (5 bases). The CDR3 totals 16 residues. The germline V and J ends were trimmed by 7 bases and 0 bases, with 15 bases remaining between them. The germline V gene encodes CDR1 MGHDK and CDR2 SYGVNS. CDR3 protein: CASIRPGVATNEKLFF. In DNA, the CDR3 is TGTGCCAGCATTAGACCGGGGGTGGCAACTAATGAAAAACTGTTTTTT. The full variable domain, completed using reference TRBV25-1 and TRBJ1-4, is EADIYQTPRYLVIGTGKKITLECSQTMGHDKMYWYQQDPGMELHLIHYSYGVNSTEKGDLSSESTVSRIRTEHFPLTLESARPSHTSQYLCASIRPGVATNEKLFFGSGTQLSVL.

The J gene is TRBJ2-7, the V gene TRBV4-3; maybe TRBD2 (7 bases). Germline CDR1 is LGHNA and CDR2 is YSLEER. The ends were cut back, 0 bases at V and 1 base at J, with 22 bases in the middle. This CDR3 region has 19 residues. The DNA of the CDR3 is TGCGCCAGCAGCCAAGATATTGTAGGTGTCGGGGGGCCGTCCTACGAGCAGTACTTC. It yields the protein CASSQDIVGVGGPSYEQYF.

There are a few counts of this clonotype. The chain's CDR3 is CASSSRGLGTYEQYF. Here the CDR3 DNA reads TGTGCCAGCAGCTCGAGAGGACTAGGGACCTACGAGCAGTACTTC. This chain connects TRBV3-1 to TRBJ2-5, with TRBD2 matching 7 bases. The J call may be wrong; the DNA end is better matched by TRBJ2-7. CDR1 and CDR2 from the germline V gene are LGHDT and YNNKEL (reference sequence). The CDR3 is made up of 15 amino acids.

V usage is TRBV2 and J usage is TRBJ2-1; D may be TRBD2 (6 bases). The closer fit of TRBJ2-7 to the DNA end suggests the J call may be wrong. CDR3 length: 15 amino acids. CDR1 and CDR2 (germline): SNHLY, FYNNEI. The CDR3, as DNA: TGTGCCAGCAGTGCCGGGACTTACTCCTACAATGAGCAGTACTTC. It codes for CASSAGTYSYNEQYF.

V gene TRBV2 combines with J gene TRBJ1-2; TRBD1 agrees at 7 bases. V dropped 2 bases and J dropped 1; count of bases not matched to a gene: 4. Germline V gene data show CDR1 as SNHLY and CDR2 as FYNNEI. The CDR3 runs 15 residues. CDR3: CASSERQGVNYGYTF. CDR3 nucleotide sequence: TGTGCCAGCAGTGAAAGACAGGGTGTTAACTATGGCTACACCTTC.

J is TRBJ1-2 and V is TRBV6-5, with 7 bases fitting TRBD1. The CDR3 length is 13 residues. Germline lookup yields CDR1 MNHEY and CDR2 SVGAGI. V trimming: 2 bases; J trimming: 7 bases; junction bases outside the gene matches: 4. The CDR3 DNA reads as TGTGCCAGCAGTTACCGGGCAGGGGGTGGCTACACCTTC. Translation: CASSYRAGGGYTF.

As DNA, the CDR3 is TGCAGTGCTAGTGACAGGGGAGGTTTGGAGACCCAGTACTTC. Amino acids: CSASDRGGLETQYF. The chain recombines TRBV20-1 with TRBJ2-5, with 8 bases that match TRBD1. Looked up from germline, CDR1 is DFQATT and CDR2 is SNEGSKA (reference sequence). CDR3 length: 14 amino acids. The V and J ends lost 3 bases and 5 bases, in that order; junction bases with no gene match: 8.

The chain is built from TRBV11-1 and TRBJ2-2; 10 nucleotides match TRBD1. Germline CDR1 is SGHAT and CDR2 is FQDESV (reference sequence). V dropped 5 bases and J dropped 5; count of bases not matched to a gene: 2. This CDR3 region has 14 residues. CDR3 sequence (DNA): TGTGCCAGCAGCACGGGACAGGGGACCGGGGAGCTGTTTTTT. Its translation: CASSTGQGTGELFF.

This sequence joins TRBV6-1 and TRBJ2-7, with TRBD1 identical over 8 bases. The end of the DNA aligns better with TRBJ2-5, so the J call may be wrong. Germline CDR1 is MNHNS and CDR2 is SASEGT. The CDR3 has 14 residues. This CDR3 is CASMPGQDQETQYF. The CDR3 bases are TGTGCCAGCATGCCGGGACAGGACCAAGAGACCCAGTACTTC.

This clonotype occurred a few times. V gene TRBV4-1 combines with J gene TRBJ2-4, with D tentatively TRBD1 or TRBD2 (6 bases each). V was clipped by 3 bases and J by 5 bases, with 11 bases between them. CDR1 MGHRA and CDR2 YSYEKL come from the germline V gene. This CDR3 has 14 amino acids. CDR3 residues: CASSHRGRENIQYF. The CDR3 region has the DNA TGCGCCAGCAGCCACCGGGGGCGAGAAAACATTCAGTACTTC.

The chain carries TRBV20-1 and TRBJ2-1; maybe TRBD2 (5 bases). Germline CDR1 is DFQATT and CDR2 is SNEGSKA (reference sequence). The CDR3 has 14 residues. The ends were cut back, 3 bases at V and 4 bases at J, with 13 bases in the middle. The DNA of the CDR3 is TGCAGTGCTAGGTTGAGGGAAGAATACAATGAGCAGTTCTTC. As protein: CSARLREEYNEQFF.

Only a few counts were recorded for this clonotype. The chain carries TRBV20-1 and TRBJ2-1, with 9 bases matching TRBD1. The CDR3 consists of 14 residues. The ends lost 5 bases at V and 4 bases at J; junction bases unmatched: 6. Germline CDR1 reads DFQATT; CDR2 reads SNEGSKA (reference sequence). CDR3 protein: CSAAGQGSYNEQFF. CDR3 sequence (DNA): TGCAGTGCTGCTGGACAGGGGTCGTACAATGAGCAGTTCTTC.

The chain joins TRBV7-9 to TRBJ1-2; possibly TRBD1 for D (5 bases). Germline loops: CDR1 SEHNR, CDR2 FQNEAQ (reference sequence). V shed 5 bases and J shed 6 bases, with 13 bases lying between them. The CDR3 runs 13 residues. The CDR3: CASSLIAGHGYTF. The CDR3 DNA follows: TGTGCCAGCAGCCTGATTGCGGGGCATGGCTACACCTTC.